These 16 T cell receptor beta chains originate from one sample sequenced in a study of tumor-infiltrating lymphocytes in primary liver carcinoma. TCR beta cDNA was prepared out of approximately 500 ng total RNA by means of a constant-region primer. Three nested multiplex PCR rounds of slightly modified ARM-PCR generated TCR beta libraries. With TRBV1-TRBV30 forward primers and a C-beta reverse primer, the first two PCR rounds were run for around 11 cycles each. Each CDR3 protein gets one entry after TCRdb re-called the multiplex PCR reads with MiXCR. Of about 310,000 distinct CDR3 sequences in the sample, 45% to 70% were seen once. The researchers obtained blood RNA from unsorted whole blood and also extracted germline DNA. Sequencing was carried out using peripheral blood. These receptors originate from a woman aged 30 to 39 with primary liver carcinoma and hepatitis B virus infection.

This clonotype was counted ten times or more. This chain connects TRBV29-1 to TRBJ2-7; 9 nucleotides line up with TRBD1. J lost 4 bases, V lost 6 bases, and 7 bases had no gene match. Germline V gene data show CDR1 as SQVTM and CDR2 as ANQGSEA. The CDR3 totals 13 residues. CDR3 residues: CSVDRGGTYEQYF. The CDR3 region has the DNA TGCAGCGTGGACAGGGGAGGAACTTACGAGCAGTACTTC.

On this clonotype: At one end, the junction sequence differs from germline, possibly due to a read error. The CDR3 spells CASSDSRRVSSPPHF. The CDR3 nucleotides are TGTGCTAGCAGCGACTCGCGAAGGGTCAGCTCACCCCCCCACTTT. J is TRBJ1-6 and V is TRBV11-2; D call uncertain. Germline V lookup: CDR1 SGHAT, CDR2 FQNNGV. The CDR3 covers 15 residues.

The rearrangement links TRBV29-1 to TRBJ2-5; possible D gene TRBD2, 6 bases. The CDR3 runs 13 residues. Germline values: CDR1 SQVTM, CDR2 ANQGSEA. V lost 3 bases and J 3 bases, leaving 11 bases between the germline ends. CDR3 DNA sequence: TGCAGCGTTGAGGGACTTAACAAAGAGACCCAGTACTTC. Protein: CSVEGLNKETQYF.

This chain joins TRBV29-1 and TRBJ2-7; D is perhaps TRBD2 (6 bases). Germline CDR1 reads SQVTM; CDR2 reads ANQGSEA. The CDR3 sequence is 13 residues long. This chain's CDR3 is CNATGETNYEQYF. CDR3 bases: TGCAACGCCACGGGAGAGACCAACTACGAGCAGTACTTC.

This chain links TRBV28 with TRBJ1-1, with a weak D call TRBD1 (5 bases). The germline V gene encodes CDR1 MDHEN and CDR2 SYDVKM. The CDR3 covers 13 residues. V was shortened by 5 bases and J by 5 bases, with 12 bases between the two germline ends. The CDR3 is CASSGVRGTEAFF. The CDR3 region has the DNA TGTGCCAGCAGTGGGGTGAGGGGTACTGAAGCTTTCTTT.

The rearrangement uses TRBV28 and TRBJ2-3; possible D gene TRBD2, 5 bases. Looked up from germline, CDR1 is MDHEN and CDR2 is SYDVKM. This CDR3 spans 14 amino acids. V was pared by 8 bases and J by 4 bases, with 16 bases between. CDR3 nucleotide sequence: TGTGCCAGCGAACAGCGGACTGTCCCAGATACGCAGTATTTT. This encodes CASEQRTVPDTQYF.

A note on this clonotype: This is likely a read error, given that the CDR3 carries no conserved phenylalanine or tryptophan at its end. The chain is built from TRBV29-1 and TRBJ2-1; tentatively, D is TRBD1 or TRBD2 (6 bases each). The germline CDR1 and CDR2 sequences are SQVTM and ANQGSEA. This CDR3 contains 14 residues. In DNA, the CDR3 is TGCAGCGCCGGGGGTGGGGGGCGATACAATCAGCAGTTCATC. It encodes CSAGGGGRYNQQFI.

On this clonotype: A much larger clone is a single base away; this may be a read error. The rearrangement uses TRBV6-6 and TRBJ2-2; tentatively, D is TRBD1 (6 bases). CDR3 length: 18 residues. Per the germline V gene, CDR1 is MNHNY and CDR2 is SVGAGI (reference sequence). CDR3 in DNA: TGTTCCAGCAGTTACGATATTGACAGGCAGATTGTAGCCGGGGAGCTGTTTTTT. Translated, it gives CSSSYDIDRQIVAGELFF.

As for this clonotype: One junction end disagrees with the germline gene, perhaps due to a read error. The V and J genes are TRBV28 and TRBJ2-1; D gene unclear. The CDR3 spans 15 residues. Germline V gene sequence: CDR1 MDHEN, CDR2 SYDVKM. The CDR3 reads CASSLTVVGRNEEFF. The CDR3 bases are TGTGCCAGCAGTTTAACGGTAGTGGGAAGGAATGAGGAGTTCTTC.

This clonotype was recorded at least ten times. In nucleotides, the CDR3 is TGTGCCAGCAGCCCTGTGGGAGGGGACACCGGGGAGCTGTTTTTT. This gives the protein CASSPVGGDTGELFF. V gene TRBV12-3 or TRBV12-4 combines with J gene TRBJ2-2, with TRBD2 identical over 7 bases. V shed 6 bases and J 3 bases; nucleotides not matched to a gene: 7. The CDR3 length is 15 residues.

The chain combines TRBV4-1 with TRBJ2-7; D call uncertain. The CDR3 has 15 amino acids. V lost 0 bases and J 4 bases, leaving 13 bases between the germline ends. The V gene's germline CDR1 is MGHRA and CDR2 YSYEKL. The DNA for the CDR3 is TGCGCCAGCAGCCAAGATTTGGGTCGTGTGTACGAGCAGTACTTC. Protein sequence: CASSQDLGRVYEQYF.

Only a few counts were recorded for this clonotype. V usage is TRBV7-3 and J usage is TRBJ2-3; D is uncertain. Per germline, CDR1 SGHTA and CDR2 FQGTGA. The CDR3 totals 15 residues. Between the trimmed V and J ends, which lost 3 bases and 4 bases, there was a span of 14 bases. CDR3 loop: CASSFSPLSADTQYF. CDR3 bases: TGTGCCAGCAGCTTCAGCCCCCTCTCAGCAGATACGCAGTATTTT. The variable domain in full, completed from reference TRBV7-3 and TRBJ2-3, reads GAGVSQTPSNKVTEKGKYVELRCDPISGHTALYWYRQSLGQGPEFLIYFQGTGAADDSGLPNDRFFAVRPEGSVSTLKIQRTERGDSAVYLCASSFSPLSADTQYFGPGTRLTVL.

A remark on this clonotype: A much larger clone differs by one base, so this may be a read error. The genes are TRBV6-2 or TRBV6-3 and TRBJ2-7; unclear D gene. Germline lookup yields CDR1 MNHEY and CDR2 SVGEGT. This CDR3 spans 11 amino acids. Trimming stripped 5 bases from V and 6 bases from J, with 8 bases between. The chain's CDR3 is CASSTPCEQYF. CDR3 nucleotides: TGTGCCAGCAGTACTCCCTGCGAGCAGTACTTC.

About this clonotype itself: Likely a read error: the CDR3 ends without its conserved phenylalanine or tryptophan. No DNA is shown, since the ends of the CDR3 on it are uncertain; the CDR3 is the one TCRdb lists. The CDR3: CASSPRTGRDYEHYI. The chain combines TRBV11-2 with TRBJ2-7; no DNA check was done on the table's D call, TRBD1. 15 amino acids form the CDR3, both terminal residues included. Looked up from germline, CDR1 is SGHAT and CDR2 is FQNNGV.

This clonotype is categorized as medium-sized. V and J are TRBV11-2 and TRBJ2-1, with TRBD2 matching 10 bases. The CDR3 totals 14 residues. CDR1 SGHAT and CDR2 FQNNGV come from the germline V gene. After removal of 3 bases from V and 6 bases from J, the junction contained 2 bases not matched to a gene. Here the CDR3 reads CASSFASGSNEQFF. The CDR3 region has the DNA TGTGCCAGCAGCTTCGCTAGCGGGAGCAATGAGCAGTTCTTC.

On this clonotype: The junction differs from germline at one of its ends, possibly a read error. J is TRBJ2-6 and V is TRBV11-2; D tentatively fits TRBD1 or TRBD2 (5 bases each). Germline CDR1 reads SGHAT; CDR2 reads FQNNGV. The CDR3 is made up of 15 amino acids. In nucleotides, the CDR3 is TGTACCAGCACCGGGACCGGTTCTGGTGCCAACGTCCTGACTTTC. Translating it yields CTSTGTGSGANVLTF. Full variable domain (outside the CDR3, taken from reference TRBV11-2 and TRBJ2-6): EAGVAQSPRYKIIEKRQSVAFWCNPISGHATLYWYQQILGQGPKLLIQFQNNGVVDDSQLPKDRFSAERLKGVDSTLKIQPAKLEDSAVYLCTSTGTGSGANVLTFGAGSRLTVL.